This TCR beta chain was sequenced for a study of T cells in localized non-small cell lung cancer. Notes on the study in general: Appearance in adjacent lung was seen for a median about 60 of the top 100 tumor clones. Tumor showed lower T cell clonality than uninvolved adjacent lung, where it was highest. Because researchers sequenced only one region of the tumor, heterogeneity is still possible. There was an association of higher blood T cell density with longer overall survival.

Worth noting for this clone: Its antigen is not known.

This CDR3 spans 15 amino acids. V was pared by 5 bases and J by 6 bases, with 16 bases between. From germline, CDR1 is SGHVS and CDR2 FQNEAQ. Profiled with immunoSEQ multiplex PCR; TCRdb holds only in-frame clones, not every one. The sample holds 35,000 to 50,000 clones, roughly 83% seen once. This specimen consisted of PBMCs, obtained before any cancer treatment. This chain links TRBV7-8 with TRBJ1-4, with a possible D match to TRBD1 (6 bases). This receptor was obtained from a woman aged 40-75 years with stage II squamous cell lung carcinoma. The CDR3 protein is CASSVWMAGDEKLFF. The CDR3 region has the DNA TGTGCCAGCAGCGTCTGGATGGCAGGGGATGAAAAACTGTTTTTT.